This passage covers 16 T cell receptor beta chains from one sample sequenced in a study of cytomegalovirus exposure and HLA in healthy donors. The PCR contained 60 Vbeta and 13 Jbeta primers. Produced via immunoSEQ multiplex PCR; TCRdb's table is partial and in-frame only. The sample carries about 190,000 clones, 77% recorded once. Sequencing input: PBMCs. These receptors all come from a woman aged 25 to 45 in good health and CMV-seropositive.

The J gene is TRBJ2-7, the V gene TRBV28, with D hard to call. Trimming cost V 3 bases and J 7 bases, with 7 bases left between them. The CDR3 covers 11 residues. Germline-derived CDR1 and CDR2 are MDHEN and SYDVKM. CDR3 DNA: TGTGCCAGCAGTTTGGTTCGGGAGCAGTACTTC. It codes for CASSLVREQYF.

This clone appeared a single time. The genes are TRBV7-2 and TRBJ2-5, with D possibly TRBD1 on 5 matching bases. The CDR3 extends over 12 amino acids. Germline-derived CDR1 and CDR2 are SGHTA and FQGNSA. V was trimmed by 0 bases and J by 7 bases, leaving 6 bases between them. CDR3 nucleotides: TGTGCCAGCAGCTTAGCGGGGCGGACCCAGTACTTC. Translation gives CASSLAGRTQYF.

The chain links TRBV11-2 to TRBJ2-5; TRBD1 is a possible D gene (6 bases). Trimming shortened V by 6 bases and J by 5 bases, and 16 bases separated the two germline ends. This CDR3 has 14 amino acids. Germline values: CDR1 SGHAT, CDR2 FQNNGV. The CDR3 DNA reads as TGTGCCAGCAGGTCATCAGGGGCCCGGGAGACCCAGTACTTC. As protein: CASRSSGARETQYF.

This clone has more than one count but fewer than ten. J is TRBJ2-3 and V is TRBV6-5; a weak D match, TRBD2 (6 bases). Trimming stripped 7 bases from V and 5 bases from J, with 16 bases between. The CDR3 sequence is 14 residues long. In germline, CDR1 is MNHEY, CDR2 SVGAGI. The CDR3 is CASTHGATRDTQYF. The CDR3 DNA reads as TGTGCCAGCACCCACGGGGCGACTAGAGATACGCAGTATTTT.

This sequence joins TRBV4-3 and TRBJ2-5, with D maybe TRBD1 (5 bases). The J call may be faulty, since TRBJ2-7 better matches the DNA end. The CDR3 contains 15 residues. The germline CDR1 and CDR2 sequences are LGHNA and YSLEER. CDR3 region: CASSQDPIQGYEQYF. The CDR3 region has the DNA TGCGCCAGCAGCCAAGACCCAATTCAGGGCTACGAGCAGTACTTC.

This clone was seen a handful of times. The chain combines TRBV2 with TRBJ1-5; D perhaps matches TRBD1 (6 bases). V lost 6 bases and J lost 3, with 9 bases in between. The germline V gene has CDR1 SNHLY and CDR2 FYNNEI. The CDR3 extends over 13 amino acids. The CDR3 DNA follows: TGTGCCAGCAGCCAGGGGCCCAATCAGCCCCAGCATTTT. Its protein product is CASSQGPNQPQHF.

CDR3 in DNA: TGCGCCAGCAGCCCGAGAATTCTTGGGGGGGCGAATCCTAACTATGGCTACACCTTC. It yields the protein CASSPRILGGANPNYGYTF. This chain links TRBV4-3 with TRBJ1-2; possible D gene TRBD1, 6 bases. This CDR3 is built from 19 residues. V dropped 4 bases and J dropped 0 bases, with 24 bases sitting between them. Germline V gene sequence: CDR1 LGHNA, CDR2 YSLEER.

The chain couples TRBV28 to TRBJ1-5; D is possibly TRBD1 (6 bases). The length of the CDR3 is 16 residues. The V end was cut by 4 bases, the J end by 1 base, with 14 bases between. Germline loops: CDR1 MDHEN, CDR2 SYDVKM. The CDR3 here is CASSSTRDTSNQPQHF. CDR3 coding DNA: TGTGCCAGCAGTTCCACCCGGGACACAAGCAATCAGCCCCAGCATTTT.

This clone was observed a handful of times. The gene calls are TRBV27 and TRBJ2-2, with D uncertain. V lost 8 bases to trimming and J lost 1 base, with 5 bases between them. Germline assignment: CDR1 MNHEY and CDR2 SMNVEV (reference sequence). The CDR3 is 12 amino acids. The CDR3 bases are TGTGCCAGCGGCAGGAACACCGGGGAGCTGTTTTTT. It translates to CASGRNTGELFF.

Only a few counts were recorded for this clone. The rearrangement links TRBV5-1 to TRBJ2-1, with 9 bases fitting TRBD2. The CDR3 consists of 16 residues. Germline-derived CDR1 and CDR2 are SGHRS and YFSETQ. Germline trimming cut 1 base from V and 3 bases from J; bases unmatched to any gene: 5. CDR3 residues: CASSLIAGDGYNEQFF. The CDR3 nucleotides read TGCGCCAGCAGCTTGATAGCGGGAGACGGCTACAATGAGCAGTTCTTC. Supplemented by reference TRBV5-1 and TRBJ2-1, the full variable domain reads KAGVTQTPRYLIKTRGQQVTLSCSPISGHRSVSWYQQTPGQGLQFLFEYFSETQRNKGNFPGRFSGRQFSNSRSEMNVSTLELGDSALYLCASSLIAGDGYNEQFFGPGTRLTVL.

Written as DNA, the CDR3 is TGTGCCAGCAAGGGACAGGGGAGAACTGAAGCTTTCTTT. Protein: CASKGQGRTEAFF. The chain recombines TRBV6-6 with TRBJ1-1, with 10 bases lining up with TRBD1. The germline V gene has CDR1 MNHNY and CDR2 SVGAGI (reference sequence). After removal of 7 bases from V and 5 bases from J, the junction contained 4 bases not matched to a gene. CDR3 size: 13 residues.

The chain has TRBV5-8 and TRBJ1-1; tentative D call: TRBD1 (6 bases). The length of the CDR3 is 13 residues. Trimming took off 7 bases at V and 0 bases at J, with 10 bases between the two ends. CDR1 is SGHTS, CDR2 YDEGEE, per germline. For the CDR3, the DNA is TGTGCCAGCCGGACAGAGCTGAACACTGAAGCTTTCTTT. It yields the protein CASRTELNTEAFF.

The chain uses TRBV7-3 and TRBJ2-2, with D perhaps matching TRBD1 (6 bases). Germline loops: CDR1 SGHTA, CDR2 FQGTGA. The V end lost 7 bases, the J end lost 0 bases, and 6 bases lay between the germline ends. CDR3 length: 13 residues. The CDR3 DNA is TGTGCCAGCAAGGGGGCGAACACCGGGGAGCTGTTTTTT. Translated, it gives CASKGANTGELFF.

The chain couples TRBV30 to TRBJ1-5, with 9 positions matching TRBD1. CDR1 is GTSNPN and CDR2 is SVGIG in the germline V gene (reference sequence). The CDR3 covers 13 residues. Trimming removed 3 bases from V and 10 bases from J; junction bases left unmatched: 7. For the CDR3, the DNA is TGTGCCTGGAGGGGGGACAGGGAGGGTCCCCAGCATTTT. This sequence encodes CAWRGDREGPQHF.

This clone was picked up a small number of times. The V and J genes are TRBV6-1 and TRBJ2-5; maybe TRBD1 (6 bases). CDR1 is MNHNS, CDR2 SASEGT, per germline. Trimming removed 3 bases from V and 4 bases from J, with 12 bases in between. The CDR3 totals 14 residues. DNA for the CDR3: TGTGCCAGCAGTGACCCCTACAGGGTAGAGACCCAGTACTTC. Translation gives CASSDPYRVETQYF.

V usage is TRBV6-6 and J usage is TRBJ1-2; a weak D match, TRBD1 (5 bases). Germline CDR1 MNHNY, CDR2 SVGAGI (reference sequence). This CDR3 spans 13 amino acids. V lost 9 bases and J 1 base, leaving 12 bases between the germline ends. DNA of the CDR3: TGTGCCAGTCGAGAAGGGGTTAACTATGGCTACACCTTC. It codes for CASREGVNYGYTF.